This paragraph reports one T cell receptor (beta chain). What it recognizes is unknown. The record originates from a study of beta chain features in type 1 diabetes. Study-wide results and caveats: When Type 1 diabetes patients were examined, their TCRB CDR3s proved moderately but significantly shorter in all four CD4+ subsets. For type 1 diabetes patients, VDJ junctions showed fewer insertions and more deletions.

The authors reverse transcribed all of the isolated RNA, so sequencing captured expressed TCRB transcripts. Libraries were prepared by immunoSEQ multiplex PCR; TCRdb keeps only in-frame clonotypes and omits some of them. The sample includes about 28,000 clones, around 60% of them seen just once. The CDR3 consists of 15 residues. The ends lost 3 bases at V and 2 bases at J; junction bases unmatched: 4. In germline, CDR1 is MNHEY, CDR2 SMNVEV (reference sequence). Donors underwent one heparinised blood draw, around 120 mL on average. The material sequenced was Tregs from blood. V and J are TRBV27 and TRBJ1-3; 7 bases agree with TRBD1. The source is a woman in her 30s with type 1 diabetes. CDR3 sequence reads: CASSFKGAAGNTIYF. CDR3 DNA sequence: TGTGCCAGCAGTTTCAAGGGGGCGGCTGGAAACACCATATATTTT.